Sequencing of this TCR beta chain was carried out in a study of blood T cells in healthy people across ages. The CDR3 sequence is 17 residues long. The germline gives CDR1 MNHEY, CDR2 SMNVEV (reference sequence). Unmatched junction bases numbered 10, after V lost 6 bases and J lost 2 bases. Each donor was a healthy Caucasian individual from Russia, aged about 6 to 95. Extraction of total RNA produced a minimum of 5.5 micrograms from each sample. With a J-beta primer mix and a sample-barcoded 5' primer, a second PCR ran 7 to 11 cycles. TCRdb reanalysed the 5' RACE reads using MiXCR and keeps one entry per CDR3 protein. The sample has 1.5 million to 2 million distinct CDR3 sequences, roughly 50% seen once. Study-level points and caveats: Strong correlation was found linking TCR beta diversity to naive T cell percentage. Bulk PBMC profiling left naive and antigen-experienced comparisons inconclusive.

This clonotype appeared a single time. The antigen is undetermined. V usage is TRBV27 and J usage is TRBJ2-1, with 10 bases matching TRBD1. This TCR came from a woman aged 40 to 55 in good health. Input material: blood. The CDR3, as DNA: TGTGCCAGCAGGCAGACAGGGGGCGTTATCGCCTACAATGAGCAGTTCTTC. Translated, it gives CASRQTGGVIAYNEQFF.